This TCR beta chain was identified during a study of blood T cell repertoires in COVID-19. The CDR3 is 13 residues long. As originally analysed: Reference gene primer amplification yielded estimated nucleated cell counts. The table came from immunoSEQ multiplex PCR; TCRdb's copy has only in-frame clones and leaves some out. Clone size and V and J calls were adopted from that table, with D and trimming inferred from the DNA. This sample yields 250,000 to 400,000 clones, of which approximately 87% are seen a single time; approximately 5.3% belongs to the top ten. Sequencing was done on a sample of PBMCs or T cells enriched from blood (not recorded which). The receptor's source is a woman under 40 who had recovered from COVID-19. The chain recombines TRBV21-1 with TRBJ1-1; the tabulated D call, TRBD1, remains unverified against the DNA. TRBV21-1 is annotated as a pseudogene. This chain's CDR3 is CASSKDRHTEAFF. CDR3 DNA: TGTGCCAGCAGCAAGGACAGACACACTGAAGCTTTCTTT.